This is a list of T cell receptor beta chains from one sample in a study of blood T cell repertoires in COVID-19. Sequencing used immunoSEQ multiplex PCR; TCRdb keeps in-frame clones, though not all of them. The profile covers some 29,000 clones, with 80% appearing a single time and about 49% taken by the ten largest. The sequencing sample was made of peripheral blood. The receptors stem from a woman in her sixties or seventies with acute or convalescent COVID-19. CDR3s include the opening cysteine and the closing phenylalanine or tryptophan.

j_call cdr3_length v_call cdr3_aa
TRBJ2-5 15 TRBV3-1/TRBV3-2 CASSQDRRSQETQYF
TRBJ2-3 14 TRBV6-4 CASSPGPDRDTQYF
TRBJ2-2 19 TRBV29-1 CSVEDHVGARPANTGELFF
TRBJ1-2 15 TRBV28 CASSLSSGQGNGYTF
TRBJ2-1 15 TRBV7-3 CASSLLAGGLNEQFF
TRBJ1-3 17 TRBV7-8 CASTIGGQRLSGNTIYF
TRBJ2-5 15 TRBV27 CASSLGGSSLETQYF
TRBJ2-6 17 TRBV2 CASSDRTGGSGANVLTF
TRBJ1-1 13 TRBV2 CASSPSEGRAAFF
TRBJ2-3 13 TRBV30 CAKTSGNTDTQYF
TRBJ1-2 15 TRBV19 CASSAQGARGYGYTF
TRBJ1-1 15 TRBV7-2 CASSPRTVLNTEAFF
TRBJ2-5 16 TRBV19 CASSTGGQGGRETQYF